This entry is about one T cell receptor (beta chain). Its specificity is not known. The record originates from a study of cytomegalovirus exposure and HLA in healthy donors. Findings of the study overall: The classifier was said to identify cytomegalovirus status with high specificity and sensitivity.

CDR1 is MNHNS and CDR2 is SASEGT in the germline V gene. The germline V and J ends were trimmed by 6 bases and 4 bases, with 10 bases remaining between them. CDR3 length: 13 amino acids. Primers for the PCR totalled 60 Vbeta and 13 Jbeta. Some clones are missing from TCRdb's copy, which holds only in-frame ones; the method was immunoSEQ multiplex PCR. The repertoire holds over 150,000 clones, with 81% as singletons. The sequence was collected from a woman aged 45 to 65 in good health and CMV-seronegative. The chain has TRBV6-1 and TRBJ1-5; D remains unclear. Sequencing input: PBMCs. In DNA form, the CDR3 reads TGTGCCAGCAGAGACAAATTGAATCAGCCCCAGCATTTT. Translating it yields CASRDKLNQPQHF.